The 23 T cell receptor beta chains below were found in one sample sequenced in a study of T cells after yellow fever vaccination. Via MiXCR, TCRdb re-called the 5' RACE reads, giving one row per CDR3 protein. The data show more than 300,000 distinct CDR3 sequences, around 7% seen once. The material sequenced was PBMCs, taken roughly 46 days after the first yellow fever vaccination. The origin of the receptors is a man younger than 35 who received the YFV17D yellow fever vaccine.

The chain couples TRBV18 to TRBJ2-3; possibly TRBD1 or TRBD2 for D (5 bases each). V lost 2 bases, J lost 11 bases, and 14 bases lay in between. This CDR3 comprises 13 residues. CDR1 and CDR2 from the germline V gene are KGHSH and LQKENI. This chain's CDR3 is CASSPAGTPMQYF. CDR3 DNA: TGTGCCAGCTCACCAGCCGGGACCCCGATGCAGTATTTT.

The genes are TRBV5-1 and TRBJ1-2; D possibly corresponds to TRBD1 (5 bases). The CDR3 extends over 15 amino acids. Germline CDR1 SGHRS, CDR2 YFSETQ. Trimming left V 3 bases short and J 4 bases short, with 16 bases between. Here the CDR3 DNA reads TGCGCCAGCAGCTCAACTACGGGACCGACCTATGGCTACACCTTC. The encoded protein is CASSSTTGPTYGYTF.

The table lists this clonotype with a few counts. The chain links TRBV7-9 to TRBJ1-3, with D perhaps TRBD1 (5 bases). The CDR3 is made up of 13 amino acids. V was clipped by 1 base and J by 8 bases, with 9 bases between them. CDR1 and CDR2 (germline): SEHNR, FQNEAQ (reference sequence). In DNA, the CDR3 is TGTGCCAGCAGCTTAGAGGGGTCGCACACCATATATTTT. This sequence encodes CASSLEGSHTIYF.

This clonotype was recorded a few times. The chain carries TRBV7-2 and TRBJ1-2; tentatively, D is TRBD1 (6 bases). The CDR3 sequence is 14 residues long. Germline assignment: CDR1 SGHTA and CDR2 FQGNSA. Trimming shortened V by 2 bases and J by 4 bases, and 11 bases separated the two germline ends. In DNA, the CDR3 is TGTGCCAGCAGCTTAAACAGGGAGGCCTATGGCTACACCTTC. Protein: CASSLNREAYGYTF. Filled out from reference TRBV7-2 and TRBJ1-2, the complete variable domain reads GAGVSQSPSNKVTEKGKDVELRCDPISGHTALYWYRQSLGQGLEFLIYFQGNSAPDKSGLPSDRFSAERTGGSVSTLTIQRTQQEDSAVYLCASSLNREAYGYTFGSGTRLTVV.

This clonotype appeared a few times. V is TRBV25-1 and J is TRBJ2-5, with 8 bases that match TRBD2. The V gene end was trimmed by 4 bases and the J gene end by 3 bases; junction bases not matched to a gene: 10. Germline CDR1 and CDR2: MGHDK and SYGVNS. There are 16 residues in the CDR3. Written as DNA, the CDR3 is TGTGCCAGCAGTGCTACCAGCGGGGGTTACAAAGAGACCCAGTACTTC. Residues: CASSATSGGYKETQYF.

The V and J genes are TRBV7-9 and TRBJ1-5; weak D call: TRBD1 (6 bases). Trimming took off 2 bases at V and 5 bases at J, with 13 bases between the two ends. Germline-derived CDR1 and CDR2 are SEHNR and FQNEAQ (reference sequence). The CDR3 has 15 residues. DNA for the CDR3: TGTGCCAGCAGCTTAAGCCAGGGGATTGATCAGCCCCAGCATTTT. The encoded protein is CASSLSQGIDQPQHF.

This clonotype was detected only a few times. The rearrangement joins TRBV6-5 to TRBJ2-7; TRBD2 matches 7 bases. This CDR3 contains 14 residues. Trimming cost V 0 bases and J 6 bases; bases outside gene matches: 5. Looked up from germline, CDR1 is MNHEY and CDR2 is SVGAGI. The CDR3 region is CASSYSRQRGEQYF. CDR3 sequence (DNA): TGTGCCAGCAGTTACTCGAGACAGCGGGGCGAGCAGTACTTC.

This chain's CDR3 is CASSKGSTGVEKLFF. CDR3 in DNA: TGTGCCAGCAGCAAAGGATCTACAGGGGTCGAAAAACTGTTTTTT. The chain couples TRBV7-2 to TRBJ1-4, with TRBD1 matching over 7 bases. CDR3 length: 15 amino acids. Germline V CDR1 and CDR2: SGHTA, FQGNSA. Trimming at V came to 5 bases and at J to 8 bases, leaving 11 bases not matched to a gene.

A few counts support this clonotype. This sequence joins TRBV10-3 and TRBJ2-7; 7 bases are a match to TRBD1. The CDR3 extends over 13 amino acids. Germline V CDR1 and CDR2: ENHRY, SYGVKD. With V trimmed by 3 bases and J by 3 bases, 2 bases remained unmatched. The CDR3 region is CAISDSGGYEQYF. DNA of the CDR3: TGTGCCATCAGTGACTCAGGGGGCTACGAGCAGTACTTC.

There are a few counts of this clonotype. The chain joins TRBV15 to TRBJ1-5; 11 bases line up with TRBD1. There are 16 residues in the CDR3. Trimming took 5 bases from V and 5 from J; bases not matched to a gene: 8. The V gene's germline CDR1 is LNHNV and CDR2 YYDKDF (reference sequence). The chain's CDR3 is CATSSSGTGGHQPQHF. CDR3 nucleotides: TGTGCCACCAGCTCCTCGGGGACAGGGGGTCATCAGCCCCAGCATTTT.

The rearrangement uses TRBV12-3 or TRBV12-4 and TRBJ1-2; D possibly corresponds to TRBD1 (6 bases). The V and J ends lost 7 bases and 4 bases respectively, with 16 bases between them. This CDR3 has 14 amino acids. CDR3 in amino acids: CASTPGQPFYGYTF. The CDR3 nucleotides read TGTGCCAGCACCCCCGGACAGCCTTTCTATGGCTACACCTTC.

A few counts support this clonotype. The genes are TRBV7-3 and TRBJ2-2; D possibly uses TRBD1 or TRBD2 (5 bases each). The V end was cut by 5 bases, the J end by 8 bases, with 9 bases between. This CDR3 contains 12 residues. CDR1 SGHTA and CDR2 FQGTGA come from the germline V gene. The CDR3 DNA sequence: TGTGCCAGCAGCGGGGACGCTGGGGAGCTGTTTTTT. Translation gives CASSGDAGELFF.

This clonotype was seen a handful of times. This chain connects TRBV11-2 to TRBJ2-7, with TRBD2 matching 9 bases. CDR1 SGHAT and CDR2 FQNNGV come from the germline V gene. V shed 5 bases, J shed 4 bases, and the junction held 18 bases outside the gene matches. The CDR3 covers 18 residues. The CDR3 nucleotides are TGTGCCAGCAGCCCGAAACGGGGTTCTAGCGGGGACAGATACGAGCAGTACTTC. Amino acid sequence: CASSPKRGSSGDRYEQYF.

V and J are TRBV20-1 and TRBJ1-5; possible D gene TRBD1, 6 bases. Trimming removed 5 bases at V and 3 bases at J, with 17 bases between. Germline V gives CDR1 DFQATT, CDR2 SNEGSKA (reference sequence). The CDR3 contains 15 residues. The DNA for the CDR3 is TGCAGTGCTCCGGCCCCCGACAGGCTCAATCAGCCCCAGCATTTT. It is translated as CSAPAPDRLNQPQHF.

The V gene is TRBV20-1, the J gene TRBJ1-4, with TRBD1 matching over 9 bases. Per germline, CDR1 DFQATT and CDR2 SNEGSKA (reference sequence). This CDR3 is 14 amino acids long. Germline trimming cut 3 bases from V and 4 bases from J; bases unmatched to any gene: 3. The chain's CDR3 is CSARLGQGNEKLFF. The CDR3, as DNA: TGCAGTGCTAGGTTGGGACAGGGTAATGAAAAACTGTTTTTT.

The chain joins TRBV12-3 or TRBV12-4 to TRBJ1-1, with no clear D. The CDR3 has 11 residues. Trimming stripped 6 bases from V and 6 bases from J, with 8 bases between. The DNA of the CDR3 is TGTGCCAGCAGGCTCGGTCCTGAAGCTTTCTTT. The encoded protein is CASRLGPEAFF.

The chain links TRBV19 to TRBJ1-1, with D perhaps TRBD1 (5 bases). Per germline, CDR1 LNHDA and CDR2 SQIVND (reference sequence). The CDR3 spans 14 residues. Trimming stripped 7 bases from V and 1 base from J, with 13 bases between. CDR3 sequence: CASTMRGRNTEAFF. As DNA, the CDR3 is TGTGCCAGTACCATGAGGGGCCGGAACACTGAAGCTTTCTTT.

The chain has TRBV7-2 and TRBJ2-5; the match to TRBD2 covers 7 bases. V shed 4 bases and J 3 bases; nucleotides not matched to a gene: 8. This CDR3 spans 15 amino acids. In germline, CDR1 is SGHTA, CDR2 FQGNSA. CDR3 nucleotides: TGTGCCAGCAGCTCCCTCGGGGGGAGGGAAGAGACCCAGTACTTC. It encodes CASSSLGGREETQYF.

There are many counts of this clonotype. The V gene is TRBV9, the J gene TRBJ1-6, with D maybe TRBD1 (5 bases). The germline V and J ends were trimmed by 3 bases and 9 bases, with 16 bases remaining between them. Germline CDR1 reads SGDLS; CDR2 reads YYNGEE. The CDR3 length is 15 residues. CDR3 sequence reads: CASSAEGLGSSPLHF. CDR3 bases: TGTGCCAGCAGCGCGGAGGGGCTCGGTAGTTCACCCCTCCACTTT.

The chain uses TRBV3-1 and TRBJ2-1; D is unresolved. The germline V and J ends were trimmed by 0 bases and 0 bases, with 12 bases remaining between them. The germline V gene encodes CDR1 LGHDT and CDR2 YNNKEL (reference sequence). CDR3 length: 17 amino acids. This CDR3 is CASSQEQRLSSYNEQFF. As DNA, the CDR3 is TGTGCCAGCAGCCAAGAACAGCGACTGAGCTCCTACAATGAGCAGTTCTTC.

This clonotype was seen at least ten times. The chain links TRBV27 to TRBJ1-1; no clear D gene. The V gene lost 2 bases and the J gene lost 6 bases, with 4 bases spanning the gap. CDR1 is MNHEY and CDR2 is SMNVEV in the germline V gene (reference sequence). CDR3 length: 11 residues. CDR3 loop: CASSLGAEAFF. The CDR3 bases are TGTGCCAGCAGTTTAGGAGCTGAAGCTTTCTTT.

This clonotype was seen only a few times. This sequence joins TRBV28 and TRBJ2-2, with unresolved D. CDR3 length: 14 residues. Trimming left V 3 bases short and J 7 bases short, with 12 bases between. Germline lookup yields CDR1 MDHEN and CDR2 SYDVKM. CDR3 coding DNA: TGTGCCAGCAGTTTTATCGGGCTAGGCGGGGAGCTGTTTTTT. This codes for CASSFIGLGGELFF. Full variable domain (rest looked up from reference TRBV28 and TRBJ2-2): DVKVTQSSRYLVKRTGEKVFLECVQDMDHENMFWYRQDPGLGLRLIYFSYDVKMKEKGDIPEGYSVSREKKERFSLILESASTNQTSMYLCASSFIGLGGELFFGEGSRLTVL.

This clonotype was seen only a few times. The CDR3 region is CASSLGQGIGYTEAFF. The DNA of the CDR3 is TGCGCCAGCAGCTTGGGGCAGGGGATTGGGTACACTGAAGCTTTCTTT. V and J are TRBV5-1 and TRBJ1-1; D may be TRBD1 (6 bases). The germline V gene has CDR1 SGHRS and CDR2 YFSETQ. This CDR3 is built from 16 residues. V lost 0 bases and J 3 bases, leaving 15 bases between the germline ends. The full variable domain, rest sourced from reference TRBV5-1 and TRBJ1-1, is KAGVTQTPRYLIKTRGQQVTLSCSPISGHRSVSWYQQTPGQGLQFLFEYFSETQRNKGNFPGRFSGRQFSNSRSEMNVSTLELGDSALYLCASSLGQGIGYTEAFFGQGTRLTVV.